This T cell receptor (beta chain) was captured by sequencing in a study of blood T cell repertoires in COVID-19. Across the study: Sources were T cells, B-cell-depleted T cells, or PBMCs; the material itself was cDNA or gDNA.

The CDR3 extends over 11 amino acids. Trimming stripped 7 bases from V and 6 bases from J, with 12 bases between. CDR1 and CDR2 (germline): GTSNPN, SVGIG (reference sequence). Only in-frame clones appear in the TCRdb table, and some are missing; sequencing was by immunoSEQ multiplex PCR. The sample yields about 270,000 clones, approximately 87% seen once. Sequenced material: peripheral blood. The chain recombines TRBV30 with TRBJ1-2; maybe TRBD1 (6 bases). This TCR was sampled from a woman aged 30 to 39 with COVID-19, enrolled during active disease. The CDR3 sequence: CAYRVLHGYTF. The CDR3, as DNA: TGTGCCTACAGGGTTTTGCATGGCTACACCTTC.